This TCR beta chain was obtained from a study of regulatory T cells in long-lasting Graves disease. The time point is: persistent/refractory GD, antithyroid drugs over 5 years with positive TRAb. PBMC-extracted RNA yielded the TCR library. The germline V gene has CDR1 DFQATT and CDR2 SNEGSKA (reference sequence). The CDR3 is 12 residues long. V lost 6 bases and J lost 4, with 12 bases in between. This clonotype was found a few times. Arm-PCR of CDR3 regions and iRepertoire HTBI primers were the basis on which TCR beta libraries were built. A single record per CDR3 protein comes from TCRdb applying MiXCR to the multiplex PCR reads. The sample comprises 700,000 or so distinct CDR3 sequences, 30% of which are singletons, and under 55% rests with the top ten.

This receptor was taken from a female donor with Graves disease. The genes are TRBV20-1 and TRBJ1-1; D possibly corresponds to TRBD1 (5 bases). The input for sequencing was peripheral blood mononuclear cells (PBMCs), taken when the disease was refractory, from a patient treated with antithyroid drugs. Written as DNA, the CDR3 is TGCAGTGCGGCGCCAGGGAGCACTGAAGCTTTCTTT. Protein product: CSAAPGSTEAFF.